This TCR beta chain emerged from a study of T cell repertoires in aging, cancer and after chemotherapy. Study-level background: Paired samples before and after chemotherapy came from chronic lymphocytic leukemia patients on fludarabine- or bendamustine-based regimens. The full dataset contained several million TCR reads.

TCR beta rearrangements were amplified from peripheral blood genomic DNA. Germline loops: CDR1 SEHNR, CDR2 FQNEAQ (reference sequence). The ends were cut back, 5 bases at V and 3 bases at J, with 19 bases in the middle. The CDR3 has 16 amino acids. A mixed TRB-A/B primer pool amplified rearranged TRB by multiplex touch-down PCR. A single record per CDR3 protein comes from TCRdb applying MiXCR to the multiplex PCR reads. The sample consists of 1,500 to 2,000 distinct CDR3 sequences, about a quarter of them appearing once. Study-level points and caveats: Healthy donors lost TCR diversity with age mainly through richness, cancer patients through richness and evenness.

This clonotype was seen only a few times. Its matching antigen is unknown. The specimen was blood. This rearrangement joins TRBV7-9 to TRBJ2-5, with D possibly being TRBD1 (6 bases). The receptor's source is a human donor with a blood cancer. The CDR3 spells CASSPFNRAFKETQYF. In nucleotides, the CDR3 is TGTGCCAGCAGCCCATTCAACAGGGCATTCAAAGAGACCCAGTACTTC.